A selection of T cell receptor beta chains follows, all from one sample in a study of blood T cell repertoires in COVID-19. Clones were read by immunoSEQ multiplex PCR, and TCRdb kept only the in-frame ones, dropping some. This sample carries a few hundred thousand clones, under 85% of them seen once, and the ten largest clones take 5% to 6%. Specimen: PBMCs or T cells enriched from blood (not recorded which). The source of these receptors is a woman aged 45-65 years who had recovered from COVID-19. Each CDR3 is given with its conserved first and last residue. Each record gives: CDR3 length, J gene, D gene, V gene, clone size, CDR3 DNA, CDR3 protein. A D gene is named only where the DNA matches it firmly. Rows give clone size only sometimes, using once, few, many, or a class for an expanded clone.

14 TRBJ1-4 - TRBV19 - TGTGCCAGCCACCCGCTTACGGGGGGTGAAAAACTGTTTTTT CASHPLTGGEKLFF
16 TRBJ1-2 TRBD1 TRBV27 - TGTGCCAGCAGTTTATCCTCCGGACAGGGGGCTTTTGGCTACACCTTC CASSLSSGQGAFGYTF
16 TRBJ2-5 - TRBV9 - TGTGCCAGCAGCGGGACGCAATGGGGCTTCCAAGAGGCCCAGTACTTC CASSGTQWGFQEAQYF
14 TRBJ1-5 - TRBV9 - TGTGCCAGCAGCTCCTCCACCTCCCTAGAGCCCCAGCATTTT CASSSSTSLEPQHF
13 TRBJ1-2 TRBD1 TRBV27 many TGTGCCAGCACCGGACAGGGCGACTATGGCTACACCTTC CASTGQGDYGYTF
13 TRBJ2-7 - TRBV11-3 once TGTGCCAGCACCCCAGGGCGGTACCGGGAGCAGTACTTC CASTPGRYREQYF
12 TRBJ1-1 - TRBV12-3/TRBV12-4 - TGTGCCAGCAGCTCCGCGAGGACTGAAGCTTTCTTT CASSSARTEAFF
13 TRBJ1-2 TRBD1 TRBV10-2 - TGCGCCAGCAGACCCGACAGGGTTTATGGCTACACCTTC CASRPDRVYGYTF
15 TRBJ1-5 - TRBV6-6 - TGTGCCAGCAGCCCGGCGGGACGGAGCAATCAGCCCCAGCATTTT CASSPAGRSNQPQHF
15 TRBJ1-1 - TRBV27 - TGTGCCAGCAGTTTATCGAGCTTAGTAAACACTGAAGCTTTCTTT CASSLSSLVNTEAFF
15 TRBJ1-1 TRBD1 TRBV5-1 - TGCGCCAGCAGCTTGGAGGGACAGGTCAACACTGAAGCTTTCTTT CASSLEGQVNTEAFF
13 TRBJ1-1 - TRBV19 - TGTGCCAGTAGCCTTGGAGTAGGCACTGAAGCTTTCTTT CASSLGVGTEAFF
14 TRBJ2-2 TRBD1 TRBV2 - TGTGCCAGCAGAGGACAGGGGAACACCGGGGAGCTGTTTTTT CASRGQGNTGELFF
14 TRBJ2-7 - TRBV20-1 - TGCAGTGCTAGTCCGGGGAGTAGGTCCTACGAGCAGTACTTC CSASPGSRSYEQYF
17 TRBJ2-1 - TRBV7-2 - TGTGCCAGCAGCCCCAGGGGTCTAGCGGTTTTTTTTCTAGAGCAGTTCTTC CASSPRGLAVFFLEQFF
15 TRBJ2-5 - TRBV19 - TGTGCCAGTAGTATCTTACAGGGTTTTGGAGAGACCCAGTACTTC CASSILQGFGETQYF
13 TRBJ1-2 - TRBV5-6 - TGTGCCAGCAGCTTGCCTCTACCGGATGGCTACACCTTC CASSLPLPDGYTF
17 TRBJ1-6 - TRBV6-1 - TGTGCCAGCAGTGCCACCTTGGACATCTCCTATAATTCACCCCTCCACTTT CASSATLDISYNSPLHF
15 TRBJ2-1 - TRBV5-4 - TGTGCCAGCAGCCCCGCCGGACGGGGTTTGAATGAGCAGTTCTTC CASSPAGRGLNEQFF
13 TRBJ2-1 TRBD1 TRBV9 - TGTGCCAGCAACAGGGACAGGGAGGACGAGCAGTTCTTC CASNRDREDEQFF
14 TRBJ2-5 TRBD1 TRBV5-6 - TGTGCCAGCAGCTGGACAGGGAGTAGAGAGACCCAGTACTTC CASSWTGSRETQYF
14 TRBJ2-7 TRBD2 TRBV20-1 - TGCAGTGCTAGTTCGACTAGCGGGAGCTCCGAGCAGTACTTC CSASSTSGSSEQYF
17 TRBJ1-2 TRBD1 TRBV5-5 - TGTGCCAGCAGCACCGCACCAGGACAGGGAAGCAACTATGGCTACACCTTC CASSTAPGQGSNYGYTF
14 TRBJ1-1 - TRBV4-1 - TGCGCCAGCAGCCAAGGAGGGATTTCCACTGAAGCTTTCTTT CASSQGGISTEAFF
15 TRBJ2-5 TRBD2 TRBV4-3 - TGCGCCAGCAGCCAAGATGGGAGGGAACAAGAGACCCAGTACTTC CASSQDGREQETQYF
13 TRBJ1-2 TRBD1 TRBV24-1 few TGTGCCACCAGTGAGGGACAGGGGACCGGCTACACCTTC CATSEGQGTGYTF
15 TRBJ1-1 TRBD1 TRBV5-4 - TGTGCCAGCAGCCGGGACAGGGGGTATAACACTGAAGCTTTCTTT CASSRDRGYNTEAFF
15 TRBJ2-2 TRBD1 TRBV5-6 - TGTGCCAGCAGCTTGGGCAGGGGGCGCTCCGGGGAGCTGTTTTTT CASSLGRGRSGELFF
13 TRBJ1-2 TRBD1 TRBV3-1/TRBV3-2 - TGTGCCAGCAGCCTGGGACAGGTGAGAGGCTACACCTTC CASSLGQVRGYTF
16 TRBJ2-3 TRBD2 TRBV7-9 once TGTGCCAGCAGCTTTCTTAGCGGGTATTCAACAGATACGCAGTATTTT CASSFLSGYSTDTQYF
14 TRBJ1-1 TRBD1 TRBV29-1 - TGCAGCGTTGAGGACCCAGGGGGCCCCACTGAAGCTTTCTTT CSVEDPGGPTEAFF
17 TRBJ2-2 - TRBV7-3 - TGTGCCAGCAGCTTAATGGCGGTTCTAGGGAACACCGGGGAGCTGTTTTTT CASSLMAVLGNTGELFF
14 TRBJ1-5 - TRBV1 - TGCACCAGCAGCTCCGGACAGCGAAATCAGCCCCAGCATTTT CTSSSGQRNQPQHF
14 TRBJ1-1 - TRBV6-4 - TGTGCCAGCAGTCCCGACGGAGCTAACACTGAAGCTTTCTTT CASSPDGANTEAFF
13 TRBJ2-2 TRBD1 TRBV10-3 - TGTGCCATCAGGGGGACAGCGACCGGGGAGCTGTTTTTT CAIRGTATGELFF
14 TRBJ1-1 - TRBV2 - TGTGCCAGCAGTGACGGGGGGATGAACACTGAAGCTTTCTTT CASSDGGMNTEAFF
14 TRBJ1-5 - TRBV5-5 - TGTGCCAGCAGCCCAGGACAGAACAATCAGCCCCAGCATTTT CASSPGQNNQPQHF
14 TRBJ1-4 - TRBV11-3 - TGTGCCAGCAGCTTACGGGGGGGAGTTCCAAAACTGTTTTTT CASSLRGGVPKLFF
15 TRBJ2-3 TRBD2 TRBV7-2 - TGTGCCAGCAGCTTAGGGCTAGCGGGAGGGGATACGCAGTATTTT CASSLGLAGGDTQYF
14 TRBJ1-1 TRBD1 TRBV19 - TGTGCCAGTAGTATCGGACAGGATTACACTGAAGCTTTCTTT CASSIGQDYTEAFF
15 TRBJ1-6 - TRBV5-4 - TGTGCCAGCAGCTTGTCCGGGACTTTTAATTCACCCCTCCACTTT CASSLSGTFNSPLHF
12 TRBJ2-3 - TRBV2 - TGTGCCAGCAGAAAGGGGCTAGATACGCAGTATTTT CASRKGLDTQYF
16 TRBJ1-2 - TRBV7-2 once TGTGCCAGCAGCTTAGTGGCAGGCCCTTTAGGTGGGGGCTACACCTTC CASSLVAGPLGGGYTF
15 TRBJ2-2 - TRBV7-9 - TGTGCCAGCAGCTTTAGGGGACAATCCACCGGGGAGCTGTTTTTT CASSFRGQSTGELFF
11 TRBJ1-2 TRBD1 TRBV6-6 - TGTGCCAGCCAGGGGGGATATGGCTACACCTTC CASQGGYGYTF
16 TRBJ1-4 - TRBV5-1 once TGCGCCAGCAGCTGGGGGGTCGTGGGGCCTAATGAAAAACTGTTTTTT CASSWGVVGPNEKLFF
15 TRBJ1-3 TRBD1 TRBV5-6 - TGTGCCTCCCGTGCGGACAGGGGTATTGGAAACACCATATATTTT CASRADRGIGNTIYF
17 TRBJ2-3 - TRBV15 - TGTGCCACCAGCAGGCAGGGGCAGGGAGGGAGCTCATGGACGCAGTATTTT CATSRQGQGGSSWTQYF
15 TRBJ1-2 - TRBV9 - TGTGCCAGCAGCGAGCCCGCAAAAGTTCCCTATGGCTACACCTTC CASSEPAKVPYGYTF
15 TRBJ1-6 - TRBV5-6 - TGTGCCAGCAGCTTGGATGTCAGGGGATTGTCACCCCTCCACTTT CASSLDVRGLSPLHF
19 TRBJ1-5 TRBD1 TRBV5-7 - TGTGCCAGCAGCTCCCGACAGGGGGGCGAAATGGGTATCAATCAGCCCCAGCATTTT CASSSRQGGEMGINQPQHF
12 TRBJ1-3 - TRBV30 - TGTGCCTGGATTCGCTCTGGAAACACCATATATTTT CAWIRSGNTIYF
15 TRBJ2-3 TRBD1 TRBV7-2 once TGTGCCAGCAGGTCGGGACAGCCTGGCACAGATACGCAGTATTTT CASRSGQPGTDTQYF
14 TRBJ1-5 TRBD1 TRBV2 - TGTGCCAGCAGTGGACAGGACAGGAGCGAGCCCCAGCATTTT CASSGQDRSEPQHF
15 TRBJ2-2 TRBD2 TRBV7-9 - TGTGCCAGCAGCTTAGCTAGCGGGGGTGCCGGGGAGCTGTTTTTT CASSLASGGAGELFF
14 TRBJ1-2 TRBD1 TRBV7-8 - TGTGCCAGCAGCTTAGGGGACAGGGGCTATGGCTACACCTTC CASSLGDRGYGYTF
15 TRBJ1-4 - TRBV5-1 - TGCGCCAGCAGCTTGGCGGGGCAGCGGGGTGAAAAACTGTTTTTT CASSLAGQRGEKLFF
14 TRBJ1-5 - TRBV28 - TGTGCCAGCAGTTTATGGAGTAGCAATCAGCCCCAGCATTTT CASSLWSSNQPQHF
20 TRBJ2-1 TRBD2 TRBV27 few TGTGCCAGCAGTCCCCTCTCGGGACTAGGGCCGGATGGATCATACAATGAGCAGTTCTTC CASSPLSGLGPDGSYNEQFF
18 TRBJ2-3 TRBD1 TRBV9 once TGTGCCAGCAGCCCTCACACCCAGGACAGGGGTTTCACAGATACGCAGTATTTT CASSPHTQDRGFTDTQYF